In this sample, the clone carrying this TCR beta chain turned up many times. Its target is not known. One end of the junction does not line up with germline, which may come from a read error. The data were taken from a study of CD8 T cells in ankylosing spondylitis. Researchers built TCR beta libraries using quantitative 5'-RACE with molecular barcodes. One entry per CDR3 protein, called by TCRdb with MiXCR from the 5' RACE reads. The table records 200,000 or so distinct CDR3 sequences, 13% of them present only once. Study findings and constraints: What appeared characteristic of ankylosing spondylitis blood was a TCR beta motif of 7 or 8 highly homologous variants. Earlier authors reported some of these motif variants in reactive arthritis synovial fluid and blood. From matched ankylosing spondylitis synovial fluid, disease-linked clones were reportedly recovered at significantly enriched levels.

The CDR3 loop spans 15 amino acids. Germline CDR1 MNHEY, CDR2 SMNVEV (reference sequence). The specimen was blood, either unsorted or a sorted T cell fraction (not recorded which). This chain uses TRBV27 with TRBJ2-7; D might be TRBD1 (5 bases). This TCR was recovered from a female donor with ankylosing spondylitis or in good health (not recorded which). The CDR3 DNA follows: TGTGCCAGCAGTCTATCGACAGCTAAGTCCTACGAGCAGTACTTC. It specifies CASSLSTAKSYEQYF.